This TCR beta chain was identified in a study of monozygotic twins with inflammatory bowel disease. Overall study findings and caveats: The data did not back a single strong IBD-associated clonotype or signal. IBD patients showed reduced TCRbeta diversity (inverse Simpson) versus healthy co-twins.

Around 3.5 ug of total RNA went into each TCR library. TCRdb processed the 5' RACE reads again and assigns one entry to each CDR3 protein, with no DNA. Its listing shows approximately 150,000 distinct CDR3 sequences. With regard to this clonotype: The antigen is not known.

Germline-derived CDR1 and CDR2 are SGHRS and YFSETQ. This CDR3 has 17 amino acids. Specimen: blood. The sequence derives from a human donor with ulcerative colitis or Crohn's disease, or a healthy co-twin of an affected twin (not recorded which). The rearrangement joins TRBV5-1 to TRBJ2-7. CDR3 residues: CASSLFGSQGPPDEQYF.